This entry lists 26 T cell receptor beta chains sequenced from one sample in a study of control samples from healthy donors and cancer patients. Clones were read by immunoSEQ multiplex PCR, and TCRdb kept only the in-frame ones, dropping some. The sample holds roughly 100,000 clones; approximately 90% are singletons and the top ten take approximately 20%. Sequencing input: PBMCs. All receptors derive from a man in his 60s with lung cancer.

This clone was recorded once. In DNA, the CDR3 is TGTGCCAGCAGCCAAGTAGCGGAAGATACGCAGTATTTT. It yields the protein CASSQVAEDTQYF. The chain has TRBV3-1 (or the pseudogene TRBV3-2) and TRBJ2-3; tentative D call: TRBD2 (6 bases). The CDR3 covers 13 residues. Trimming took 1 base from V and 5 from J, leaving 7 bases between them. Germline V CDR1 and CDR2: LGHDT, YNNKEL (reference sequence).

In this sample, this clone turned up once. CDR3 DNA sequence: TGTGCCAGCAATCCCCTGACAGGGCCTCAGCCCCAGCATTTT. Translating gives CASNPLTGPQPQHF. The chain couples TRBV6-5 to TRBJ1-5; 7 positions agree with TRBD1. This CDR3 comprises 14 residues. V trimming: 7 bases; J trimming: 6 bases; junction bases outside the gene matches: 9. The germline V gene encodes CDR1 MNHEY and CDR2 SVGAGI.

J is TRBJ1-1 and V is TRBV19, with D possibly being TRBD1 (5 bases). This CDR3 has 11 amino acids. Germline CDR1 and CDR2: LNHDA and SQIVND (reference sequence). V was clipped by 10 bases and J by 12 bases, with 18 bases between them. In nucleotides, the CDR3 is TGTGCCACCTCACGGCAGGGTGTAACTTTCTTT. Protein: CATSRQGVTFF.

Turning to this clone: A read error may be the cause here, since a much bigger clone is one base away. The chain combines TRBV12-3 or TRBV12-4 with TRBJ1-2, with D maybe TRBD1 (5 bases). This CDR3 spans 12 amino acids. V gave up 5 bases and J gave up 4 bases, with 8 bases separating them. CDR3 amino acids: CASSMTVYGYTF. The CDR3 nucleotides are TGTGCCAGCAGTATGACAGTCTATGGCTACACCTTC.

The chain carries TRBV19 and TRBJ1-1; D might be TRBD1 (6 bases). V lost 7 bases to trimming and J lost 7 bases, with 13 bases between them. The germline gives CDR1 LNHDA, CDR2 SQIVND (reference sequence). The CDR3 spans 12 residues. The CDR3 sequence is CASTRGASEAFF. The DNA for the CDR3 is TGTGCCAGTACCCGGGGGGCGAGTGAAGCTTTCTTT.

The J gene is TRBJ2-3, the V gene TRBV19; maybe TRBD1 (6 bases). V lost 5 bases, J lost 4 bases, and 13 bases lay in between. The germline V gene encodes CDR1 LNHDA and CDR2 SQIVND (reference sequence). The CDR3 covers 14 residues. Here the CDR3 reads CASSSQQGPDTQYF. The CDR3 DNA sequence: TGTGCCAGTAGTTCTCAACAGGGCCCAGATACGCAGTATTTT.

The rearrangement links TRBV5-1 to TRBJ1-4, with D possibly being TRBD1 (6 bases). The CDR3 has 14 amino acids. Trimming took off 4 bases at V and 6 bases at J, with 13 bases between the two ends. Germline assignment: CDR1 SGHRS and CDR2 YFSETQ. The CDR3 loop reads CASSPGAADEKLFF. DNA for the CDR3: TGCGCCAGCAGCCCAGGGGCGGCGGATGAAAAACTGTTTTTT.

V gene TRBV18 combines with J gene TRBJ2-7, with 8 nucleotides matching TRBD1. The CDR3 is made up of 14 amino acids. Germline V CDR1 and CDR2: KGHSH, LQKENI. V lost 2 bases and J lost 5; bases outside the gene matches: 5. The CDR3, as DNA: TGTGCCAGCTCACCAGGGACAGGTTTGAACGAGCAGTACGTC. Protein product: CASSPGTGLNEQYV.

V gene TRBV5-1 combines with J gene TRBJ2-3; D gene unclear. The CDR3 totals 12 residues. V shed 0 bases and J shed 4 bases, with 3 bases lying between them. Germline lookup yields CDR1 SGHRS and CDR2 YFSETQ. This chain's CDR3 is CASSLVPDTQYF. The CDR3 bases are TGCGCCAGCAGCTTGGTCCCAGATACGCAGTATTTT.

The chain links TRBV12-3 or TRBV12-4 to TRBJ2-2; 7 bases fit TRBD1. The CDR3 has 12 residues. Trimming cost V 11 bases and J 4 bases; bases outside gene matches: 4. The CDR3 bases are TGTGCCTCTGGGGACAGCACCGGGGAGCTGTTTTTT. Protein product: CASGDSTGELFF.

This clone was recorded once. The genes are TRBV6-5 and TRBJ2-2, with D unclear. Trimming stripped 4 bases from V and 0 bases from J, with 6 bases between. The length of the CDR3 is 14 residues. CDR1 is MNHEY and CDR2 is SVGAGI in the germline V gene. The CDR3, as DNA: TGTGCCAGCAGTTCGCCCGCGAACACCGGGGAGCTGTTTTTT. Protein product: CASSSPANTGELFF.

This rearrangement joins TRBV5-4 to TRBJ1-1, with D uncertain. Germline CDR1 and CDR2: SGHNT and YYREEE (reference sequence). Trimming took off 2 bases at V and 0 bases at J, with 5 bases between the two ends. The CDR3 has 13 residues. DNA of the CDR3: TGTGCCAGCAGCTTCGATGTGAACACTGAAGCTTTCTTT. Translating it yields CASSFDVNTEAFF. Filled out from reference TRBV5-4 and TRBJ1-1, the complete variable domain reads ETGVTQSPTHLIKTRGQQVTLRCSSQSGHNTVSWYQQALGQGPQFIFQYYREEENGRGNFPPRFSGLQFPNYSSELNVNALELDDSALYLCASSFDVNTEAFFGQGTRLTVV.

The chain carries TRBV3-1 (or the pseudogene TRBV3-2) and TRBJ1-6, with D maybe TRBD1 (6 bases). CDR1 and CDR2 (germline): LGHDT, YNNKEL (reference sequence). V lost 4 bases and J 7 bases, leaving 11 bases between the germline ends. This CDR3 is 14 amino acids long. The CDR3 DNA reads TGTGCCAGCAGCCTCAGGGGAGGCAATTCACCCCTCCACTTT. Residues: CASSLRGGNSPLHF.

The chain joins TRBV11-3 to TRBJ2-4; 7 nucleotides agree with TRBD1. CDR1 SGHNT and CDR2 YENEEA come from the germline V gene. V shed 3 bases, J shed 9 bases, and the junction held 14 bases outside the gene matches. This CDR3 comprises 16 residues. The CDR3, as DNA: TGTGCCAGCAGCTTGGACAGGACCGGGAACGTTGGCATTCAGTACTTC. Protein: CASSLDRTGNVGIQYF.

The chain uses TRBV24-1 and TRBJ1-4; D is perhaps TRBD1 (5 bases). Between the trimmed V and J ends, which lost 4 bases and 0 bases, there was a span of 11 bases. This CDR3 has 16 residues. Germline lookup yields CDR1 KGHDR and CDR2 SFDVKD. The CDR3: CATSDGGGATNEKLFF. For the CDR3, the DNA is TGTGCCACCAGTGACGGGGGTGGTGCAACTAATGAAAAACTGTTTTTT.

The chain is built from TRBV5-1 and TRBJ1-1; D is unclear. This CDR3 comprises 14 residues. In germline, CDR1 is SGHRS, CDR2 YFSETQ. V lost 0 bases, J lost 1 base, and 7 bases lay in between. Written as DNA, the CDR3 is TGCGCCAGCAGCTTGGGAGGCCGGAACACTGAAGCTTTCTTT. It codes for CASSLGGRNTEAFF.

This chain uses TRBV7-3 with TRBJ2-1; D is perhaps TRBD1 (5 bases). The CDR3 is 16 amino acids. Germline assignment: CDR1 SGHTA and CDR2 FQGTGA. The ends were cut back, 1 base at V and 8 bases at J, with 18 bases in the middle. CDR3 sequence reads: CASSLNQASGKDEQFF. CDR3 coding DNA: TGTGCCAGCAGCTTAAACCAGGCCTCAGGGAAGGATGAGCAGTTCTTC.

V usage is TRBV6-2 or TRBV6-3 and J usage is TRBJ1-6; perhaps TRBD1 as D (6 bases). With 2 bases removed from V and 7 bases from J, the gap between germline ends came to 24 bases. CDR1 is MNHEY, CDR2 SVGEGT, per germline. This CDR3 has 19 amino acids. The DNA of the CDR3 is TGTGCCAGCAGTTACGGTTCGGGGGCGGCGAGTGGATGGAATTCACCCCTCCACTTT. Translation gives CASSYGSGAASGWNSPLHF.

The chain has TRBV9 and TRBJ2-1; TRBD1 agrees at 7 bases. CDR3 length: 16 residues. The V gene's germline CDR1 is SGDLS and CDR2 YYNGEE. Losses at the gene ends were 4 bases for V and 0 bases for J; bases not matched to a gene: 7. CDR3 sequence (DNA): TGTGCCAGCAGCTTATCGACAGGGAACTCCTACAATGAGCAGTTCTTC. It translates to CASSLSTGNSYNEQFF.

In this sample, this clone turned up a few times. The chain carries TRBV6-5 and TRBJ1-1; 7 bases line up with TRBD1. This CDR3 has 14 amino acids. Germline values: CDR1 MNHEY, CDR2 SVGAGI. J gave up 0 bases and V 6 bases, and 4 bases lay outside the gene matches. The CDR3 nucleotides read TGTGCCAGCAGGTCGACAGGGCTGAACACTGAAGCTTTCTTT. Translation gives CASRSTGLNTEAFF.

The chain joins TRBV11-3 to TRBJ2-5; TRBD2 matches at 8 bases. Germline CDR1 and CDR2: SGHNT and YENEEA. V was pared by 6 bases and J by 4 bases, with 10 bases of the junction left unmatched. The CDR3 is made up of 15 amino acids. The chain's CDR3 is CASSRGGAAGETQYF. The CDR3 DNA reads as TGTGCCAGCAGTCGGGGGGGAGCGGCGGGAGAGACCCAGTACTTC.

CDR3 nucleotide sequence: TGTGCCAGCAGCTTAGGGAGAGGCGGGCACACAGATACGCAGTATTTT. This translates into CASSLGRGGHTDTQYF. This rearrangement joins TRBV7-3 to TRBJ2-3; possibly TRBD2 for D (5 bases). V shed 2 bases and J shed 2 bases, with 14 bases lying between them. Germline V lookup: CDR1 SGHTA, CDR2 FQGTGA. The CDR3 is 16 residues long.

This clone was counted between two and nine times. The chain is built from TRBV29-1 and TRBJ2-2, with D perhaps TRBD1 (7 bases). V was clipped by 4 bases and J by 6 bases, with 15 bases between them. The CDR3 is 14 residues long. Germline V gives CDR1 SQVTM, CDR2 ANQGSEA. The CDR3 sequence is CSVGRDSRSGELFF. CDR3 bases: TGCAGCGTTGGGAGGGACAGTCGGTCCGGGGAGCTGTTTTTT.

The genes are TRBV24-1 and TRBJ2-1; D remains ambiguous. Between the trimmed V and J ends, which lost 4 bases and 3 bases, there was a span of 15 bases. The CDR3 extends over 16 amino acids. CDR1 KGHDR and CDR2 SFDVKD come from the germline V gene. This CDR3 is CATSDNPQNLYNEQFF. CDR3 nucleotides: TGTGCCACCAGTGACAATCCCCAGAACCTCTACAATGAGCAGTTCTTC.

The rearrangement links TRBV3-1 (or the pseudogene TRBV3-2) to TRBJ2-2, with TRBD2 as a possible D gene (6 bases). This CDR3 is built from 18 residues. Trimming took off 0 bases at V and 1 base at J, with 15 bases between the two ends. Looked up from germline, CDR1 is LGHDT and CDR2 is YNNKEL (reference sequence). The CDR3 loop is CASSQDPGGALNTGELFF. The CDR3 DNA reads TGTGCCAGCAGCCAAGATCCTGGCGGGGCTTTGAACACCGGGGAGCTGTTTTTT.

The rearrangement links TRBV6-1 to TRBJ2-7; TRBD1 is a possible D gene (5 bases). The CDR3 covers 13 residues. Trimming removed 1 base from V and 6 bases from J, with 10 bases in between. Germline V gene sequence: CDR1 MNHNS, CDR2 SASEGT. The CDR3, as DNA: TGTGCCAGCAGTGAAGGCAGGGTAATCGAGCAGTACGTC. Its translation: CASSEGRVIEQYV.